These 26 T cell receptor beta chains were all obtained from the same sample, sequenced in a study of blood T cell repertoires in COVID-19. This table comes from immunoSEQ multiplex PCR, and its TCRdb copy is limited to in-frame clones, with some not included. The data hold about 120,000 clones, with 86% observed a single time. Sequenced material: peripheral blood. The receptors here all came from a man aged 35 to 55 with acute or convalescent COVID-19.

This chain connects TRBV7-2 to TRBJ2-7, with TRBD2 matching 9 bases. Germline trimming cut 3 bases from V and 3 bases from J; bases unmatched to any gene: 6. The germline V gene has CDR1 SGHTA and CDR2 FQGNSA. The CDR3 spans 15 residues. Here the CDR3 DNA reads TGTGCCAGCAGCTTGAGGCCTAGCGGGAACTACGAGCAGTACTTC. Protein product: CASSLRPSGNYEQYF.

This clone was picked up a small number of times. The chain carries TRBV14 and TRBJ1-2; D possibly corresponds to TRBD1 (5 bases). Trimming pared 2 bases from V and 2 bases from J, leaving 9 bases between. Germline-derived CDR1 and CDR2 are SGHDN and FVKESK. CDR3 length: 14 residues. The CDR3 nucleotides are TGTGCCAGCAGCCAACATACAGGCAACTATGGCTACACCTTC. Translating it yields CASSQHTGNYGYTF.

The chain joins TRBV7-8 to TRBJ2-5; 9 nucleotides agree with TRBD2. The CDR3 totals 16 residues. CDR1 and CDR2 (germline): SGHVS, FQNEAQ. J was trimmed by 5 bases and V by 1 base; bases with no gene match: 8. This CDR3 reads CASSLVNGGGVETQYF. CDR3 nucleotide sequence: TGTGCCAGCAGCTTAGTTAACGGCGGGGGGGTTGAGACCCAGTACTTC. Using reference TRBV7-8 and TRBJ2-5 for the parts outside the CDR3, the full variable domain is GAGVSQSPRYKVAKRGQDVALRCDPISGHVSLFWYQQALGQGPEFLTYFQNEAQLDKSGLPSDRFFAERPEGSVSTLKIQRTQQEDSAVYLCASSLVNGGGVETQYFGPGTRLLVL.

The table lists this clone with a count of one. The gene calls are TRBV5-5 and TRBJ1-5; 7 bases line up with TRBD1. Germline V gene data show CDR1 as SGHKS and CDR2 as YYEKEE (reference sequence). Losses at the gene ends were 4 bases for V and 3 bases for J; bases not matched to a gene: 4. The CDR3 loop spans 14 amino acids. CDR3 protein: CASSRGQPNQPQHF. The DNA of the CDR3 is TGTGCCAGCAGCCGGGGACAGCCCAATCAGCCCCAGCATTTT.

The chain combines TRBV7-2 with TRBJ2-1, with 8 positions matching TRBD2. This CDR3 is 15 amino acids long. CDR1 and CDR2 (germline): SGHTA, FQGNSA. With V trimmed by 0 bases and J by 8 bases, 6 bases remained unmatched. The CDR3 loop is CASSLAAGGVYEQFF. The DNA for the CDR3 is TGTGCCAGCAGCTTAGCGGCGGGGGGAGTCTATGAGCAGTTCTTC.

J is TRBJ1-3 and V is TRBV3-1 (or the pseudogene TRBV3-2), with a weak D call TRBD1 (5 bases). This CDR3 is 13 amino acids long. Trimming removed 1 base at V and 7 bases at J, with 8 bases between. CDR1 is LGHDT and CDR2 is YNNKEL in the germline V gene (reference sequence). The CDR3 coding sequence is TGTGCCAGCAGCCAAGGTACAGGCAACACCATATATTTT. It codes for CASSQGTGNTIYF.

The chain couples TRBV5-8 to TRBJ2-7; D is possibly TRBD1 (5 bases). This CDR3 has 13 amino acids. The germline V gene encodes CDR1 SGHTS and CDR2 YDEGEE. V lost 4 bases, J lost 1 base, and 9 bases lay in between. CDR3 bases: TGTGCCAGCAGCCCAGGGTGGTCCTACGAGCAGTACTTC. This encodes CASSPGWSYEQYF. The variable domain in full, with the rest retrieved from reference TRBV5-8 and TRBJ2-7, is EAGVTQSPTHLIKTRGQQATLRCSPISGHTSVYWYQQALGLGLQFLLWYDEGEERNRGNFPPRFSGRQFPNYSSELNVNALELEDSALYLCASSPGWSYEQYFGPGTRLTVT.

This chain uses TRBV3-1 (or the pseudogene TRBV3-2) with TRBJ1-4, with D tentatively TRBD1 (6 bases). Germline CDR1 is LGHDT and CDR2 is YNNKEL (reference sequence). V lost 3 bases, J lost 5 bases, and 13 bases lay in between. The CDR3 covers 15 residues. CDR3 nucleotides: TGTGCCAGCAGCCAGTCGGGACAAGAAAATGAAAAACTGTTTTTT. Amino acids: CASSQSGQENEKLFF.

V and J are TRBV5-1 and TRBJ2-7, with a possible D match to TRBD2 (7 bases). The V gene lost 0 bases and the J gene lost 4 bases, with 11 bases spanning the gap. The CDR3 consists of 14 residues. From germline, CDR1 is SGHRS and CDR2 YFSETQ. CDR3 loop: CASSLVQGGYEQYF. The CDR3, as DNA: TGCGCCAGCAGCTTGGTACAGGGAGGGTACGAGCAGTACTTC.

This sequence joins TRBV30 and TRBJ1-6, with a possible D match to TRBD1 (5 bases). The V end was cut by 1 base, the J end by 10 bases, with 11 bases between. Germline V lookup: CDR1 GTSNPN, CDR2 SVGIG (reference sequence). The length of the CDR3 is 13 residues. The DNA of the CDR3 is TGTGCCTGGAGTGGGGGGGGTCACTCACCCCTCCACTTT. This sequence encodes CAWSGGGHSPLHF.

The CDR3 is CAISESRDSNEKLFF. CDR3 sequence (DNA): TGTGCCATCAGTGAGTCCCGGGACTCTAATGAAAAACTGTTTTTT. This chain connects TRBV10-3 to TRBJ1-4; D possibly corresponds to TRBD1 (5 bases). V was clipped by 0 bases and J by 3 bases, with 8 bases between them. Germline CDR1 and CDR2: ENHRY and SYGVKD. This CDR3 region has 15 residues.

In this sample, this clone turned up a few times. The chain couples TRBV7-3 to TRBJ2-3; 12 positions agree with TRBD2. This CDR3 contains 16 residues. Trimming took 5 bases from V and 4 from J; bases not matched to a gene: 7. Germline-derived CDR1 and CDR2 are SGHTA and FQGTGA. CDR3 amino acids: CASSPSSGGAADTQYF. CDR3 coding DNA: TGTGCCAGCAGCCCCTCTAGCGGGGGGGCTGCAGATACGCAGTATTTT.

DNA for the CDR3: TGTGCCAGCAGCTCGGCGGGACAGGGACACAATGAGCAGTTCTTC. This codes for CASSSAGQGHNEQFF. The genes are TRBV5-4 and TRBJ2-1; 9 bases align to TRBD1. The junction had 6 bases not matched to a gene; V was cut back by 3 bases and J by 5 bases. The CDR3 consists of 15 residues. The germline V gene encodes CDR1 SGHNT and CDR2 YYREEE (reference sequence).

The chain couples TRBV29-1 to TRBJ1-2, with 8 bases identical to TRBD1. The CDR3 covers 14 residues. Germline CDR1 reads SQVTM; CDR2 reads ANQGSEA. The junction had 5 bases not matched to a gene; V was cut back by 1 base and J by 4 bases. CDR3 protein: CSVEAGGAGYGYTF. The CDR3 DNA is TGCAGCGTTGAAGCAGGGGGCGCCGGCTATGGCTACACCTTC.

The chain uses TRBV9 and TRBJ1-3; D is ambiguous. V lost 3 bases and J 2 bases, leaving 15 bases between the germline ends. Germline lookup yields CDR1 SGDLS and CDR2 YYNGEE. This CDR3 comprises 16 residues. The CDR3 DNA is TGTGCCAGCAGCGAACTAGTCGGGCCTACTGGAAACACCATATATTTT. This codes for CASSELVGPTGNTIYF.

The chain uses TRBV11-3 and TRBJ2-1; 7 nucleotides line up with TRBD1. Germline V gene lookup returns CDR1 SGHNT and CDR2 YENEEA. The V gene end was trimmed by 4 bases and the J gene end by 7 bases; junction bases not matched to a gene: 10. This CDR3 spans 15 amino acids. The CDR3: CASSSGTVQGNEQFF. CDR3 sequence (DNA): TGTGCCAGCAGCTCCGGGACAGTACAAGGGAATGAGCAGTTCTTC.

The CDR3 is CASSYNMGRDYGYTF. The CDR3, as DNA: TGTGCCAGCAGTTACAATATGGGCAGGGACTATGGCTACACCTTC. The rearrangement uses TRBV6-5 and TRBJ1-2, with D possibly being TRBD1 (5 bases). The CDR3 is made up of 15 amino acids. Trimming took off 2 bases at V and 3 bases at J, with 13 bases between the two ends. The germline V gene has CDR1 MNHEY and CDR2 SVGAGI.

This chain uses TRBV18 with TRBJ1-1; 7 bases align to TRBD1. Per germline, CDR1 KGHSH and CDR2 LQKENI. The CDR3 runs 16 residues. With V trimmed by 3 bases and J by 4 bases, 11 bases remained unmatched. CDR3 sequence: CASSPSGQPGGTEAFF. As DNA, the CDR3 is TGTGCCAGCTCACCTTCGGGACAGCCTGGGGGCACTGAAGCTTTCTTT.

The rearrangement joins TRBV5-1 to TRBJ1-6; no firm D call. Germline-derived CDR1 and CDR2 are SGHRS and YFSETQ. This CDR3 comprises 15 residues. Trimming shortened V by 4 bases and J by 5 bases, and 13 bases separated the two germline ends. CDR3 coding DNA: TGCGCCAGCAGCCCTCAGCCGGGAGATAATTCACCCCTCCACTTT. Translated: CASSPQPGDNSPLHF.

The rearrangement joins TRBV6-5 to TRBJ1-4; 10 positions agree with TRBD1. V shed 0 bases and J 6 bases; nucleotides not matched to a gene: 1. This CDR3 has 15 residues. Germline V gives CDR1 MNHEY, CDR2 SVGAGI. DNA for the CDR3: TGTGCCAGCAGTTACTCCGGGACAGGGGATGAAAAACTGTTTTTT. It is translated as CASSYSGTGDEKLFF.

The chain couples TRBV6-5 to TRBJ1-2, with a weak D call TRBD1 (5 bases). Per germline, CDR1 MNHEY and CDR2 SVGAGI. The CDR3 contains 15 residues. The germline V and J ends were trimmed by 6 bases and 0 bases, with 14 bases remaining between them. The CDR3 nucleotides read TGTGCCAGCAGGGTACAGGAGGGAGCTAACTATGGCTACACCTTC. It translates to CASRVQEGANYGYTF.

The chain has TRBV10-3 and TRBJ2-7; 11 nucleotides line up with TRBD1. This CDR3 has 14 amino acids. Germline lookup yields CDR1 ENHRY and CDR2 SYGVKD. V dropped 6 bases and J dropped 2; count of bases not matched to a gene: 3. CDR3 amino acids: CAIRGQGVTYEQYF. CDR3 in DNA: TGTGCCATCAGGGGACAGGGGGTCACCTACGAGCAGTACTTC.

The V call is TRBV20-1, the J call TRBJ2-1; 9 nucleotides match TRBD2. With V trimmed by 3 bases and J by 9 bases, 9 bases remained unmatched. CDR1 is DFQATT and CDR2 is SNEGSKA in the germline V gene (reference sequence). The CDR3 runs 14 residues. The CDR3 region has the DNA TGCAGTGCTAGTAGGGGCGGGGGGGCCCTTGAGCAGTTCTTC. It is translated as CSASRGGGALEQFF.

The chain uses TRBV5-4 and TRBJ1-2, with TRBD1 matching over 10 bases. Germline trimming cut 3 bases from V and 4 bases from J; bases unmatched to any gene: 6. CDR1 is SGHNT and CDR2 is YYREEE in the germline V gene (reference sequence). This CDR3 has 15 residues. The CDR3 DNA sequence: TGTGCCAGCAGCTCGGGACAGGGGCTTAGCTATGGCTACACCTTC. It translates to CASSSGQGLSYGYTF.

The CDR3 is CASRPRGSYNEQFF. The CDR3, as DNA: TGTGCCAGCAGGCCCCGGGGTTCCTACAATGAGCAGTTCTTC. J is TRBJ2-1 and V is TRBV2, with D possibly TRBD2 on 5 matching bases. Germline V gives CDR1 SNHLY, CDR2 FYNNEI. This CDR3 has 14 residues. Trimming took 6 bases from V and 1 from J, leaving 10 bases between them.

The rearrangement uses TRBV30 and TRBJ2-1; no firm D call. Trimming shortened V by 1 base and J by 4 bases, and 5 bases separated the two germline ends. The CDR3 consists of 12 residues. The germline gives CDR1 GTSNPN, CDR2 SVGIG (reference sequence). The CDR3 DNA sequence: TGTGCCTGGAGTGGCGGTTACAATGAGCAGTTCTTC. The encoded protein is CAWSGGYNEQFF. The full variable domain, rest sourced from reference TRBV30 and TRBJ2-1, is SQTIHQWPATLVQPVGSPLSLECTVEGTSNPNLYWYRQAAGRGLQLLFYSVGIGQISSEVPQNLSASRPQDRQFILSSKKLLLSDSGFYLCAWSGGYNEQFFGPGTRLTVL.